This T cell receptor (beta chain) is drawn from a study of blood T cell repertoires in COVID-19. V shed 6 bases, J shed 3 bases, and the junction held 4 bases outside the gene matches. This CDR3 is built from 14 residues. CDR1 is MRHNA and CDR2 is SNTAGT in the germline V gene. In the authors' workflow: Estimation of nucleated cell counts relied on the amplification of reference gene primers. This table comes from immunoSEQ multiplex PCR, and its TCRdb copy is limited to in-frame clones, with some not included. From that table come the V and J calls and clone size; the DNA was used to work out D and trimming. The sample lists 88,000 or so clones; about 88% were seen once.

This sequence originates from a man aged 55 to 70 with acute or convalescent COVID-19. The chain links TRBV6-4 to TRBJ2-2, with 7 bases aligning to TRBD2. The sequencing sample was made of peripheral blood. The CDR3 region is CASSREAYTGELFF. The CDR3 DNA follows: TGTGCCAGCAGCCGGGAGGCATACACCGGGGAGCTGTTTTTT.